A single T cell receptor beta chain is shown here with its context. Its specificity is unknown. Germline V gene data show CDR1 as LGHNA and CDR2 as YNFKEQ. The V end was cut by 0 bases, the J end by 6 bases, with 6 bases between. CDR3 length equals 13 residues. The data were obtained in a study of cytomegalovirus exposure and HLA in healthy donors. Study results and limitations: Cytomegalovirus status was reportedly diagnosed by the classifier with high specificity and sensitivity. The study listed roughly 160 cytomegalovirus-associated TCR beta chains. Through in vitro validation, three CMV-associated chains were shown to be specific for CMV antigens.

The method was immunoSEQ multiplex PCR; TCRdb's version includes in-frame clones alone and lacks a portion of them. This table holds more than 140,000 clones, roughly nine tenths found once. The gene calls are TRBV4-2 and TRBJ1-5, with D unresolved. The sequenced material came from PBMCs. The sequence came from a woman between 18 and 30 years old in good health and CMV-seropositive. The CDR3 coding sequence is TGTGCCAGCAGCCAAGATGCGGCTCAGCCCCAGCATTTT. This encodes CASSQDAAQPQHF.